This T cell receptor (beta chain) was identified in a study of blood T cell repertoires in COVID-19. About the study: Nucleic acid was either cDNA or gDNA, and it came from T cells, B-cell-depleted T cells, or PBMCs.

In the original processing: Reference gene primer amplification in the assay estimated nucleated cell counts. The assay was immunoSEQ multiplex PCR, and TCRdb's table has in-frame clones only and misses some. That table gives V, J and clone size, and the DNA gave D and trimming. The sample consists of 110,000 or so clones, roughly 76% of them appearing once. The CDR3 loop spans 14 amino acids. V lost 4 bases and J lost 7; bases outside the gene matches: 7. Germline V CDR1 and CDR2: SGHDT, YYEEEE. V and J are TRBV5-6 and TRBJ1-2; TRBD1 matches at 10 bases. This TCR was recovered from a woman in her 70s with acute or convalescent COVID-19. Sample: peripheral blood. DNA of the CDR3: TGTGCCAGCAGCGGCGACAGGGGGCTTGGTGGCTACACCTTC. As protein: CASSGDRGLGGYTF.